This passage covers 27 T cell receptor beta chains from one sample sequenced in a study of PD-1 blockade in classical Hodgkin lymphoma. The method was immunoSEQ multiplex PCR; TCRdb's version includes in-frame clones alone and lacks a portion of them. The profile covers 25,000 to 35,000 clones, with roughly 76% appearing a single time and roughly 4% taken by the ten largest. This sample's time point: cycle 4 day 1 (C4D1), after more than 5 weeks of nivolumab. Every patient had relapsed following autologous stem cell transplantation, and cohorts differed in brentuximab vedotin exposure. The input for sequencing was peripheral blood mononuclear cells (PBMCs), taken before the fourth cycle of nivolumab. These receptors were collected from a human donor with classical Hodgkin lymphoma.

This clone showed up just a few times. Here the CDR3 DNA reads TGTGCCAGCAGCTTCAGACAGCTTAACACTGAAGCTTTCTTT. This sequence encodes CASSFRQLNTEAFF. The chain has TRBV13 and TRBJ1-1, with D perhaps TRBD1 (5 bases). CDR3 length: 14 residues. The V end was cut by 3 bases, the J end by 2 bases, with 10 bases between. Germline CDR1 reads PRHDT; CDR2 reads FYEKMQ (reference sequence).

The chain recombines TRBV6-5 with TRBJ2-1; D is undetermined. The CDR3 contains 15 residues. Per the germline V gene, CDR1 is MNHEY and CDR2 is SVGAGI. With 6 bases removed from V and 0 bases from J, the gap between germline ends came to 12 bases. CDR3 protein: CASRMGFSSYNEQFF. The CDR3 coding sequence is TGTGCCAGCAGGATGGGATTTAGCTCCTACAATGAGCAGTTCTTC.

The CDR3 DNA follows: TGTGCCAGCAGTCTTAACAGTAGAGGCGAGCAGTACTTC. This encodes CASSLNSRGEQYF. The chain has TRBV27 and TRBJ2-7; D gene unclear. CDR3 length equals 13 residues. V shed 5 bases and J shed 6 bases, with 14 bases lying between them. Per the germline V gene, CDR1 is MNHEY and CDR2 is SMNVEV (reference sequence).

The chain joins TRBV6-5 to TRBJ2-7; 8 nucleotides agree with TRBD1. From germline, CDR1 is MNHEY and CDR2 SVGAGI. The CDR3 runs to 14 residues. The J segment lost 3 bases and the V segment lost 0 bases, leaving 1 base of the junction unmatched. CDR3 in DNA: TGTGCCAGCAGTTACTCTACAGGGGGCTACGAGCAGTACTTC. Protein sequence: CASSYSTGGYEQYF.

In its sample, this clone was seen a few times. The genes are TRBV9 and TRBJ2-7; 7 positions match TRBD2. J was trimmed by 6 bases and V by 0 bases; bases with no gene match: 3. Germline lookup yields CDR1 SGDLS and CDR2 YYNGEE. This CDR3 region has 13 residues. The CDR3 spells CASSVDSGGEQYF. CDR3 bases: TGTGCCAGCAGCGTAGATTCGGGAGGCGAGCAGTACTTC.

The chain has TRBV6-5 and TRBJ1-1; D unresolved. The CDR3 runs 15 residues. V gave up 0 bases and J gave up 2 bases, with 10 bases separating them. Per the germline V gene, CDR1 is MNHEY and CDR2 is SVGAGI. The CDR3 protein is CASSYSGSFNTEAFF. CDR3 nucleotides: TGTGCCAGCAGTTACTCCGGCAGCTTTAACACTGAAGCTTTCTTT.

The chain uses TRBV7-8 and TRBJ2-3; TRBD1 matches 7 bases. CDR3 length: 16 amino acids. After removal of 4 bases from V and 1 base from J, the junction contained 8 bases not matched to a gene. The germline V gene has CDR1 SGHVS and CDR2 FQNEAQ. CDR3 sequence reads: CASSYDRGGGTDTQYF. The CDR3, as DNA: TGTGCCAGCAGCTATGACAGAGGGGGCGGCACAGATACGCAGTATTTT. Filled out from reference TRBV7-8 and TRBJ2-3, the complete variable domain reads GAGVSQSPRYKVAKRGQDVALRCDPISGHVSLFWYQQALGQGPEFLTYFQNEAQLDKSGLPSDRFFAERPEGSVSTLKIQRTQQEDSAVYLCASSYDRGGGTDTQYFGPGTRLTVL.

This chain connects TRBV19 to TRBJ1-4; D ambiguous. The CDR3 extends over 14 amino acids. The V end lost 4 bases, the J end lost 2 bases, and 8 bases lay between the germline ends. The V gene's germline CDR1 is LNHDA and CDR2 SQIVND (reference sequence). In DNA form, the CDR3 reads TGTGCCAGTAGTAGAAGGGCTACTAATGAAAAACTGTTTTTT. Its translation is CASSRRATNEKLFF.

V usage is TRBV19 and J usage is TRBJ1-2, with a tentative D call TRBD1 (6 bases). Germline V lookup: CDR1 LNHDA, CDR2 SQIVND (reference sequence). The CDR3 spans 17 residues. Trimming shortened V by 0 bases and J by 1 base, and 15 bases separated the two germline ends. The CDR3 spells CASSIDPRRGNNYGYTF. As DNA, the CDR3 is TGTGCCAGTAGTATAGATCCGCGGAGGGGGAATAACTATGGCTACACCTTC.

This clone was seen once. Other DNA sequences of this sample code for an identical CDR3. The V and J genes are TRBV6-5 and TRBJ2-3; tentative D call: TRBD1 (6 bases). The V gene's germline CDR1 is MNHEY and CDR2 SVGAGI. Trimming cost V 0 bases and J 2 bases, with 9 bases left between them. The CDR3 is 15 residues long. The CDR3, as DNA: TGTGCCAGCAGTTACTCGACAGGATACACAGATACGCAGTATTTT. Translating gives CASSYSTGYTDTQYF.

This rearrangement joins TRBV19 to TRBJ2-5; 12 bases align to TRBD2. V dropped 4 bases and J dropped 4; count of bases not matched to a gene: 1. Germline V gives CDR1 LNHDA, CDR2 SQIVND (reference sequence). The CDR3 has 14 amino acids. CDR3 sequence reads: CASSRLAGAETQYF. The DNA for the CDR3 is TGTGCCAGTAGTAGACTAGCGGGAGCAGAGACCCAGTACTTC.

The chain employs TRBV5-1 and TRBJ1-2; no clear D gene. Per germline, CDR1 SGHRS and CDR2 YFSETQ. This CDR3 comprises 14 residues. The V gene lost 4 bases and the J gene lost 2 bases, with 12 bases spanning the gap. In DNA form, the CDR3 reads TGCGCCAGCAGCCCTAGGACGGGGAACTATGGCTACACCTTC. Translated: CASSPRTGNYGYTF.

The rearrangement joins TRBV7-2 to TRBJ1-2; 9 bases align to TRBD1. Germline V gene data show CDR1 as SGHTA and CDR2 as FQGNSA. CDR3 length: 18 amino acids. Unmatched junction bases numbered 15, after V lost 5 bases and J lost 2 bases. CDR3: CASSRDTGGRSWNYGYTF. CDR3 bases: TGTGCCAGCAGCCGCGATACAGGGGGCAGGTCTTGGAACTATGGCTACACCTTC. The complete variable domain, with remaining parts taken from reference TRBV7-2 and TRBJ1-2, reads GAGVSQSPSNKVTEKGKDVELRCDPISGHTALYWYRQSLGQGLEFLIYFQGNSAPDKSGLPSDRFSAERTGGSVSTLTIQRTQQEDSAVYLCASSRDTGGRSWNYGYTFGSGTRLTVV.

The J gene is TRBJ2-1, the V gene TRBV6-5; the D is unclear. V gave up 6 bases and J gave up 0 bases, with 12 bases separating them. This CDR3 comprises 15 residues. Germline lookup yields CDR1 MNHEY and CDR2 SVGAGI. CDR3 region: CASSPIAVSYNEQFF. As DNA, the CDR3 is TGTGCCAGCAGCCCCATTGCTGTCTCCTACAATGAGCAGTTCTTC.

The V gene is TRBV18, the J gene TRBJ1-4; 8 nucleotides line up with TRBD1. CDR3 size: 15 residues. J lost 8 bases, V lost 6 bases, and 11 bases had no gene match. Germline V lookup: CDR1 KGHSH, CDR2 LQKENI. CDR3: CASSSGQGGYEKLFF. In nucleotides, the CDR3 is TGTGCCAGCTCCAGTGGACAGGGTGGTTACGAAAAACTGTTTTTT.

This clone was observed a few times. The CDR3 reads CSVGSNEKLFF. CDR3 nucleotides: TGCAGCGTTGGGAGTAATGAAAAACTGTTTTTT. The chain employs TRBV29-1 and TRBJ1-4; no clear D gene. From germline, CDR1 is SQVTM and CDR2 ANQGSEA. Trimming removed 4 bases from V and 4 bases from J, with 4 bases in between. The CDR3 length is 11 residues.

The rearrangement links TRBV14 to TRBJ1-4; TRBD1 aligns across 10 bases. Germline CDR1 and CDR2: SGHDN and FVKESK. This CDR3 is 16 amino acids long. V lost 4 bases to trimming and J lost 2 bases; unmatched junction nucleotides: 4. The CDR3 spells CASSLRTGGTNEKLFF. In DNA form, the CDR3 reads TGTGCCAGCAGCCTCCGGACAGGGGGGACTAATGAAAAACTGTTTTTT.

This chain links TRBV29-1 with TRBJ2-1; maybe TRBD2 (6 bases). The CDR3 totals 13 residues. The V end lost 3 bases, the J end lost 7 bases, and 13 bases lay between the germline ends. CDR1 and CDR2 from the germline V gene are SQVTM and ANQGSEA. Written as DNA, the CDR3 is TGCAGCGTTGATGGAGGGACCGTAAATGAGCAGTTCTTC. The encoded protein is CSVDGGTVNEQFF.

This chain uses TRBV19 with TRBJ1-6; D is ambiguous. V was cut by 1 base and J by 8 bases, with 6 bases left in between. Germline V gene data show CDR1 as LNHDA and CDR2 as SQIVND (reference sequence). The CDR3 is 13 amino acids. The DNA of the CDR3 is TGTGCCAGTAGTATAGTTCAGGATTCACCCCTCCACTTT. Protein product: CASSIVQDSPLHF. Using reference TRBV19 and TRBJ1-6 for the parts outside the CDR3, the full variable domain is DGGITQSPKYLFRKEGQNVTLSCEQNLNHDAMYWYRQDPGQGLRLIYYSQIVNDFQKGDIAEGYSVSREKKESFPLTVTSAQKNPTAFYLCASSIVQDSPLHFGNGTRLTVT.

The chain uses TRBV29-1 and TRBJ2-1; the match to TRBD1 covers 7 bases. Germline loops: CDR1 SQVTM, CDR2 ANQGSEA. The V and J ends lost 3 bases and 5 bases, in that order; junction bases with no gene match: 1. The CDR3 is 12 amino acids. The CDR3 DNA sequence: TGCAGCGTTGACAGGGGGAACAATGAGCAGTTCTTC. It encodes CSVDRGNNEQFF.

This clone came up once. The CDR3 region is CASSLWTGGTYEQYF. The CDR3 nucleotides read TGTGCCAGCAGCCTCTGGACAGGGGGAACCTACGAGCAGTACTTC. The gene calls are TRBV5-6 and TRBJ2-7, with 10 bases identical to TRBD1. Germline V gene sequence: CDR1 SGHDT, CDR2 YYEEEE. This CDR3 spans 15 amino acids. J lost 2 bases, V lost 4 bases, and 6 bases had no gene match. The whole variable domain, filled in from reference TRBV5-6 and TRBJ2-7, reads DAGVTQSPTHLIKTRGQQVTLRCSPKSGHDTVSWYQQALGQGPQFIFQYYEEEERQRGNFPDRFSGHQFPNYSSELNVNALLLGDSALYLCASSLWTGGTYEQYFGPGTRLTVT.

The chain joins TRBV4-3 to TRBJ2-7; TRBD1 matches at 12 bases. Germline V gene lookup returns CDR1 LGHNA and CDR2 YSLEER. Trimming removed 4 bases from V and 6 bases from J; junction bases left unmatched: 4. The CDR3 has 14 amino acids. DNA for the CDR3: TGCGCCAGCAGCCTCGGGACAGGGGGCGGCGAGCAGTACTTC. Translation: CASSLGTGGGEQYF.

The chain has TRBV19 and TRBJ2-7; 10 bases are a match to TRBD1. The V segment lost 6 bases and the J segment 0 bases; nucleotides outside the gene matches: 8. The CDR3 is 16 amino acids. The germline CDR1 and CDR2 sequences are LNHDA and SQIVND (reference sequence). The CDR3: CASRKTGGPLSYEQYF. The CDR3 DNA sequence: TGTGCCAGTAGAAAGACAGGGGGCCCACTCTCCTACGAGCAGTACTTC. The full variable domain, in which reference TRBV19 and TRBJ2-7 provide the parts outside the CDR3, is DGGITQSPKYLFRKEGQNVTLSCEQNLNHDAMYWYRQDPGQGLRLIYYSQIVNDFQKGDIAEGYSVSREKKESFPLTVTSAQKNPTAFYLCASRKTGGPLSYEQYFGPGTRLTVT.

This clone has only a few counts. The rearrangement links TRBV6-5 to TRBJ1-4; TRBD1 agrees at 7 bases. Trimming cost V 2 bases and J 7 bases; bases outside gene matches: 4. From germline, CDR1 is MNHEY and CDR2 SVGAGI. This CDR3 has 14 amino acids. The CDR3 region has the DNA TGTGCCAGCAGTTACGACGGGACAGCTGAAAAACTGTTTTTT. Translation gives CASSYDGTAEKLFF.

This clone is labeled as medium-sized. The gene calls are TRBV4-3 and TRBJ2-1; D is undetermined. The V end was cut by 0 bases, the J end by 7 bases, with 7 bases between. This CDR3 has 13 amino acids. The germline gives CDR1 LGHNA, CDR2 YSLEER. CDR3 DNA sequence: TGCGCCAGCAGCCAAGATAGTTGGAATGAGCAGTTCTTC. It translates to CASSQDSWNEQFF.

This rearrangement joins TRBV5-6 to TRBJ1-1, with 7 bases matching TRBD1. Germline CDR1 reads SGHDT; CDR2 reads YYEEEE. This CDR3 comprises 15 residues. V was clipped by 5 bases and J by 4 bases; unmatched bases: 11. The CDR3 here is CASRRIDRVGTEAFF. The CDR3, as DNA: TGTGCCAGCAGACGTATCGACAGGGTTGGCACTGAAGCTTTCTTT. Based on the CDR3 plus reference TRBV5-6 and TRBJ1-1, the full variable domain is DAGVTQSPTHLIKTRGQQVTLRCSPKSGHDTVSWYQQALGQGPQFIFQYYEEEERQRGNFPDRFSGHQFPNYSSELNVNALLLGDSALYLCASRRIDRVGTEAFFGQGTRLTVV.

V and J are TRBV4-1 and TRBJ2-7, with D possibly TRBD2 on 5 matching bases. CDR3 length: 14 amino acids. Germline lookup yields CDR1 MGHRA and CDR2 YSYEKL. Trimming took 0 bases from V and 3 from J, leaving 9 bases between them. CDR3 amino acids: CASSQDRGYYEQYF. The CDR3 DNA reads TGCGCCAGCAGCCAAGATCGAGGGTACTACGAGCAGTACTTC.